This T cell receptor beta chain was captured by sequencing in a study of T cell responses to AZD1222 COVID-19 vaccine. V gave up 0 bases and J gave up 5 bases, with 3 bases separating them. The V gene's germline CDR1 is SGHRS and CDR2 YFSETQ. This CDR3 comprises 12 residues. Sequencing used immunoSEQ multiplex PCR; TCRdb keeps in-frame clones, though not all of them. Of 84,000 or so clones listed, over 85% are singletons. This clone appeared a single time. The source material was peripheral blood, sampled on day 0 of AZD1222 vaccination. The rearrangement uses TRBV5-1 and TRBJ2-1; unclear D gene. This TCR came from an adult in good health. As DNA, the CDR3 is TGCGCCAGCAGCTTGGGACACAATGAGCAGTTCTTC. Translating it yields CASSLGHNEQFF. Full variable domain (remainder filled in from reference TRBV5-1 and TRBJ2-1): KAGVTQTPRYLIKTRGQQVTLSCSPISGHRSVSWYQQTPGQGLQFLFEYFSETQRNKGNFPGRFSGRQFSNSRSEMNVSTLELGDSALYLCASSLGHNEQFFGPGTRLTVL.